This T cell receptor beta chain appears in the sequencing data of a study of blood T cell repertoires in COVID-19 (dated by TCRdb to the early 2020s). Background for the entire study: Samples from collaborators originated in the United States, Italy and Spain and spanned both the acute and convalescent phases of COVID-19. Deeply sampled blood TCRbeta repertoires from subjects exposed to, actively infected with, or recovered from COVID-19 were included in the dataset. Samples were obtained from the ongoing ImmuneRACE study (first 160 participants) and from some 1,300 subjects provided by 6 global collaborators. The prospective study material was composed of cDNA or gDNA derived from T cells, B-cell-depleted T cells, or PBMCs. Where available, HLA class I and class II types were obtained from metadata supplied by the sample provider rather than from assay-based typing. The sample metadata nearly always contained a de-identified subject ID, COVID-19 status, age in years and sex. The repertoires were released in a freely available public database meant as a resource for research on the immune response to SARS-CoV-2.

For this clone: The antigen this receptor binds is unknown. Base qualities were left out, and no much larger clone turns up one base away.

TCRbeta CDR3 regions were amplified from genomic DNA using the immunoSEQ Assay, a bias-controlled multiplex PCR. The original methods were these. Nucleated cell counts per sample were estimated from amplification of reference gene primers within the assay. Sequence reads were collapsed and filtered to measure the absolute abundance of every unique TCRbeta CDR3 rearrangement. Productive Simpson clonality was computed per sample as the square root of Simpson's diversity index over productive rearrangements. In its TCRdb copy, this immuneACCESS table keeps in-frame sequences only and misses some clones. Where compared with another copy, unresolved V genes explain less than half of these, and the others have no known cause. The V and J calls and clone size are taken from that table; D and trimming were inferred from the DNA. The sample profile shows around 250,000 clones; approximately 90% of them were found once. The ten largest clonotypes hold 4.1% of the sample.

The germline ends are 13 bases apart after V is trimmed by 6 bases and J by 10 bases. CDR1 is given as MDHEN and CDR2 as SYDVKM, both from the germline V gene. CDR3 length: 12 amino acids, cysteine to phenylalanine. Only the CDR3 part of the read is kept: 36 bases, read in frame from the first base. Results and caveats for the whole study, not just this receptor: The amount of clinical and demographic metadata varied by source and participant and was provided uncurated.

Participants in the prospective study were aged roughly 18 to 100 years, lived in over 20 United States geographic areas, and enrolled through a virtual design. In the prospective study, participants were assigned to cohorts based on the clinical history participants reported in a screening survey and a study questionnaire. Mobile phlebotomists in the prospective study collected whole blood, serum and a nasopharyngeal or oropharyngeal swab from every participant. Participants in the prospective study had the option to provide additional blood draws and questionnaires over an approximately two-month period. Blood samples from the prospective study were shipped frozen or at room temperature prior to DNA extraction.

The rearrangement combines TRBV28 with TRBJ2-1; the D region possibly corresponds to TRBD1 (6 bases align). Sequenced sample: PBMCs or T cells enriched from blood (not recorded which). This clonotype originated in a woman aged 25 to 45 with acute COVID-19. The sequenced DNA is TGTGCCAGCAGCCAGGGGTTCCCCGAGCAGTTCTTC. Translated, this gives CASSQGFPEQFF.